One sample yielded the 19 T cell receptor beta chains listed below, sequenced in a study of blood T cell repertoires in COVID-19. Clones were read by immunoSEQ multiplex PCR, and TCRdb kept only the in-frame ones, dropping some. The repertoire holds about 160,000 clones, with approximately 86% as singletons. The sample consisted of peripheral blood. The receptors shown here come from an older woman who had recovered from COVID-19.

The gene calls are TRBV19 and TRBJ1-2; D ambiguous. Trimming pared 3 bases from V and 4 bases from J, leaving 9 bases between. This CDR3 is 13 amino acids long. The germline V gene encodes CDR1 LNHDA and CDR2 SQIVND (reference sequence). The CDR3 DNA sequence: TGTGCCAGTAGTATTTCAGAAGTCTATGGCTACACCTTC. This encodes CASSISEVYGYTF.

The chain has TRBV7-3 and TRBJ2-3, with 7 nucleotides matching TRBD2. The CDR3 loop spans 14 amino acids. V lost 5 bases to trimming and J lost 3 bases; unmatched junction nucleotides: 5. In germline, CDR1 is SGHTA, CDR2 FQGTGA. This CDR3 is CASSLGGATDTQYF. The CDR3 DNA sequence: TGTGCCAGCAGCCTGGGAGGGGCGACAGATACGCAGTATTTT.

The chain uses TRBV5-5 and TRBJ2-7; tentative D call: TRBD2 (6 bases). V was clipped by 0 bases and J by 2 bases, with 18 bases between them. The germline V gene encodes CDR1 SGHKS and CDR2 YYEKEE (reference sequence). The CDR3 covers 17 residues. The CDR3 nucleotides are TGTGCCAGCAGCTTGGGGCAGGGAGGACTTCCCCCCTACGAGCAGTACTTC. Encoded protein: CASSLGQGGLPPYEQYF.

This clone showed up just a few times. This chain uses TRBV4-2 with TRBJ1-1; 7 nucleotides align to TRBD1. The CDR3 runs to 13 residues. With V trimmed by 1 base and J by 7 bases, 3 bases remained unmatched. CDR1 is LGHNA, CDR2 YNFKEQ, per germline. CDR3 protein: CASSQGQGLEAFF. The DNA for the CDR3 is TGTGCCAGCAGCCAAGGACAGGGCCTTGAAGCTTTCTTT.

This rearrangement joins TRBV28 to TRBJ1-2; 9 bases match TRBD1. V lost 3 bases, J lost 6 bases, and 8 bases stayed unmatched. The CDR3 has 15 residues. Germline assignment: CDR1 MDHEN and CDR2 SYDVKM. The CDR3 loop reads CASSFSLTGGNGYTF. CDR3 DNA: TGTGCCAGCAGTTTTTCTTTGACAGGGGGTAATGGCTACACCTTC.

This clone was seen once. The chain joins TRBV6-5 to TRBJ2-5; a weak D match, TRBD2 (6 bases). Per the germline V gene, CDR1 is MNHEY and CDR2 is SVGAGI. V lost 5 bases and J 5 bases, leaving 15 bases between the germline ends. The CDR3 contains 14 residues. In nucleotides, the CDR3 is TGTGCCAGCAGTCCGGGACTCATGAGGGAGACCCAGTACTTC. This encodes CASSPGLMRETQYF.

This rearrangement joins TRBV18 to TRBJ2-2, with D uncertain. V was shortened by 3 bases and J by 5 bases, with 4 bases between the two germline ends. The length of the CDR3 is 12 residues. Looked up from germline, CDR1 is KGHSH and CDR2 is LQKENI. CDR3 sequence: CASSPMTGELFF. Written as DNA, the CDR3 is TGTGCCAGCTCACCTATGACCGGGGAGCTGTTTTTT.

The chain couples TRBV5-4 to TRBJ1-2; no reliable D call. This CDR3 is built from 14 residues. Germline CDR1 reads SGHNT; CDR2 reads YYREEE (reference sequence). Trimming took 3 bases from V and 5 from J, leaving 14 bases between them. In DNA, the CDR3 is TGTGCCAGCAGCTCGGCGGACGAGGGTTATGGCTACACCTTC. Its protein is CASSSADEGYGYTF.

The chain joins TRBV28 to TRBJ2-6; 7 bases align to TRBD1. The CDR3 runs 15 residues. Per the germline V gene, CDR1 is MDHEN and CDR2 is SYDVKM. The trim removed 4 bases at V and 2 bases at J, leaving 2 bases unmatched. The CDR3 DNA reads TGTGCCAGCAGTTCCCAGGGGGCTGGGGCCAACGTCCTGACTTTC. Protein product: CASSSQGAGANVLTF.

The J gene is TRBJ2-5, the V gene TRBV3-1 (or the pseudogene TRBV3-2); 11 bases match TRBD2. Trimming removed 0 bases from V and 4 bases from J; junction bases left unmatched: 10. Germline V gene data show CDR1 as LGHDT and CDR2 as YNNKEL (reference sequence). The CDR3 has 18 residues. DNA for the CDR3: TGTGCCAGCAGCCAAGACCGACGTAGCGGGGGGGCCGGAGAGACCCAGTACTTC. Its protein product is CASSQDRRSGGAGETQYF.

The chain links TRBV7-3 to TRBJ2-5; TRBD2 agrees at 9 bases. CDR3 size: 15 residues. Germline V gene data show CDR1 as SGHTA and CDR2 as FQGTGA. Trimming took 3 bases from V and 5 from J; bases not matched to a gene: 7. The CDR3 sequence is CASSFSGLASETQYF. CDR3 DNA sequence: TGTGCCAGCAGCTTTTCCGGACTAGCGTCGGAGACCCAGTACTTC.

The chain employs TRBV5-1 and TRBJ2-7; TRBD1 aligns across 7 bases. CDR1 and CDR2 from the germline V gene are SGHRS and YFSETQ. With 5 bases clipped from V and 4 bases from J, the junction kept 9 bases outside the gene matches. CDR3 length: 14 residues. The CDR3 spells CASREPGQTYEQYF. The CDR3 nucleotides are TGCGCCAGCAGGGAACCGGGACAGACATACGAGCAGTACTTC.

Here the CDR3 reads CASSPEMDRNSPLHF. CDR3 nucleotides: TGTGCCAGCAGCCCTGAGATGGACAGAAATTCACCCCTCCACTTT. The chain couples TRBV3-1 (or the pseudogene TRBV3-2) to TRBJ1-6, with D perhaps TRBD1 (6 bases). Per the germline V gene, CDR1 is LGHDT and CDR2 is YNNKEL (reference sequence). The CDR3 sequence is 15 residues long. V was clipped by 4 bases and J by 7 bases, with 14 bases between them.

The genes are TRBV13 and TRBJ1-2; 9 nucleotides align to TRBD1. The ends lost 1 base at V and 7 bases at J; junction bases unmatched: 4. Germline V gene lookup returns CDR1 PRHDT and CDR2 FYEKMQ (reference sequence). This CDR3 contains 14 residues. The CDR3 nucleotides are TGTGCCAGCAGCTTAGACAGGGGGCAGGGTGGCTACACCTTC. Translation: CASSLDRGQGGYTF.

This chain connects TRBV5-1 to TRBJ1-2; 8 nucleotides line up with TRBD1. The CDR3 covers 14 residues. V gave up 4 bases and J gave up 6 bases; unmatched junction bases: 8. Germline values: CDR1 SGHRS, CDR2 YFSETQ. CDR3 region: CASSPGQGVNGYTF. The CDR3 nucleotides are TGCGCCAGCAGCCCAGGACAGGGAGTAAATGGCTACACCTTC.

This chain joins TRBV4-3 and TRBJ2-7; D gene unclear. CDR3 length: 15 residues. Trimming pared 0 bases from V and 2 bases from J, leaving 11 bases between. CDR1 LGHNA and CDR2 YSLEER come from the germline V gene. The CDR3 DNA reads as TGCGCCAGCAGCCAAGATCAGGAAAGACCCTACGAGCAGTACTTC. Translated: CASSQDQERPYEQYF.

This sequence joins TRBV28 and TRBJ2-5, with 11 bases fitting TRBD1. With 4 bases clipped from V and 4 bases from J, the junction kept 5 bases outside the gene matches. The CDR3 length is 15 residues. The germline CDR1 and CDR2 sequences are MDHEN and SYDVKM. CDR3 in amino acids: CASSSAGTGGETQYF. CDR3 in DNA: TGTGCCAGCAGTTCTGCCGGGACAGGGGGAGAGACCCAGTACTTC. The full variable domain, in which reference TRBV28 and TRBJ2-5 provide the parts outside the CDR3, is DVKVTQSSRYLVKRTGEKVFLECVQDMDHENMFWYRQDPGLGLRLIYFSYDVKMKEKGDIPEGYSVSREKKERFSLILESASTNQTSMYLCASSSAGTGGETQYFGPGTRLLVL.

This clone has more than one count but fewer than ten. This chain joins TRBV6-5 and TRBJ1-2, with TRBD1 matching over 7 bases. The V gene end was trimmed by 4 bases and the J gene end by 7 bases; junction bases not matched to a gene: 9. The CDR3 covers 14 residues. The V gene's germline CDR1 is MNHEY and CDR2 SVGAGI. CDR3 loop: CASSSGRGGLGYTF. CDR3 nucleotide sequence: TGTGCCAGCAGTTCCGGACGAGGGGGCCTTGGCTACACCTTC.

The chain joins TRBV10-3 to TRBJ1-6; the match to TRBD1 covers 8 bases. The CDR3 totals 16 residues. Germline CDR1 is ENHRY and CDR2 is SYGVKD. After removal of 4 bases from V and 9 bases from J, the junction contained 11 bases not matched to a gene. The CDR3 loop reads CAISALPGQDSSPLHF. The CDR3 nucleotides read TGTGCCATCAGTGCTCTTCCGGGACAGGACTCTTCACCCCTCCACTTT.